In this sample, the clone carrying this TCR beta chain turned up a few times. The data were obtained in a study of blood T cell repertoires in COVID-19. Background on the study: Samples representing acute and convalescent COVID-19 were sourced from the United States, Italy and Spain. Sample material is recorded as cDNA or gDNA derived from T cells, B-cell-depleted T cells, or PBMCs.

Original processing notes: Nucleated cell counts were estimated from reference gene primer amplification. This table comes from immunoSEQ multiplex PCR, and its TCRdb copy is limited to in-frame clones, with some not included. That table supplies the V and J calls and clone size; D and trimming were determined from the DNA. Of about 250,000 clones in the sample, roughly nine tenths are singletons; the top ten hold about 4.5%. Between the trimmed V and J ends, which lost 0 bases and 8 bases, there was a span of 9 bases. The CDR3 covers 13 residues. From germline, CDR1 is SGHRS and CDR2 YFSETQ. Input material: peripheral blood. The receptor was isolated from a woman in her thirties or forties who had recovered from COVID-19. V and J are TRBV5-1 and TRBJ2-1, with unresolved D. In DNA, the CDR3 is TGCGCCAGCAGCTTGGAACAGCTCCATGAGCAGTTCTTC. It codes for CASSLEQLHEQFF.